The rows below give T cell receptor beta chains drawn from one sample of a study of T cell changes during pregnancy in multiple sclerosis. The method was immunoSEQ multiplex PCR; TCRdb's version includes in-frame clones alone and lacks a portion of them. This sample yields tens of thousands of clones, of which more than 85% are seen a single time; approximately 5.3% belongs to the top ten. Sample: CD8+ T cells from peripheral blood mononuclear cells, taken before pregnancy. Receptors originate from a female donor with multiple sclerosis, enrolled in a pregnancy study. The CDR3 runs from the conserved cysteine through the conserved F or W. A D gene is named only where the DNA matches it firmly. Clone size is given for some rows only: seen once, a few or many times, or a class if the clone is expanded.

v_call: TRBV9
j_call: TRBJ1-6
d_call: TRBD1
clone_size: NA
cdr3_nt: TGTGCCAGCAGCCCGCGGACAGGGACCTTGGGCTCACCCCTCCACTTT
cdr3_aa: CASSPRTGTLGSPLHF

v_call: TRBV7-9
j_call: TRBJ1-2
d_call: NA
clone_size: NA
cdr3_nt: TGTGCCAGCAGCTTAGAAGCGGGCGGCTATGGCTACACCTTC
cdr3_aa: CASSLEAGGYGYTF

v_call: TRBV6-5
j_call: TRBJ1-2
d_call: TRBD1
clone_size: NA
cdr3_nt: TGTGCCAGCAGGCGCCAGGGGGACTATGGCTACACCTTC
cdr3_aa: CASRRQGDYGYTF

v_call: TRBV27
j_call: TRBJ2-7
d_call: NA
clone_size: few
cdr3_nt: TGTGCCAGCAGTTTATCCTCCAGGGGTGACGAGCAGTACTTC
cdr3_aa: CASSLSSRGDEQYF

v_call: TRBV11-3
j_call: TRBJ2-1
d_call: NA
clone_size: NA
cdr3_nt: TGTGCCAGCAGCTTGGACAGATACAATGAGCAGTTCTTC
cdr3_aa: CASSLDRYNEQFF

v_call: TRBV2
j_call: TRBJ2-3
d_call: TRBD1
clone_size: once
cdr3_nt: TGTGCCAGCCCCTTACCCGGACAGGGAGGTTCAGATACGCAGTATTTT
cdr3_aa: CASPLPGQGGSDTQYF

v_call: TRBV5-1
j_call: TRBJ2-1
d_call: NA
clone_size: NA
cdr3_nt: TGCGCCAGCAGCTTGGCGGAGAGCTCCTACAATGAGCAGTTCTTC
cdr3_aa: CASSLAESSYNEQFF

v_call: TRBV9
j_call: TRBJ2-7
d_call: NA
clone_size: NA
cdr3_nt: TGTGCCAGCAGTGTAGGGACTCCCGCGGACGAGCAGTACTTC
cdr3_aa: CASSVGTPADEQYF

v_call: TRBV27
j_call: TRBJ2-5
d_call: NA
clone_size: NA
cdr3_nt: TGTGCCAGCAGTTTATTAGAGGAAGAGACCCAGTACTTC
cdr3_aa: CASSLLEEETQYF

v_call: TRBV7-6
j_call: TRBJ2-7
d_call: NA
clone_size: NA
cdr3_nt: TGTGCCAGCAGCCCCCAAACAGGGTTCCACGAGCAGTACTTC
cdr3_aa: CASSPQTGFHEQYF

v_call: TRBV7-2
j_call: TRBJ2-6
d_call: NA
clone_size: NA
cdr3_nt: TGTGCCAGCAGCGGGTACAGGGACGGCGGGGCCAACGTCCTGACTTTC
cdr3_aa: CASSGYRDGGANVLTF

v_call: TRBV19
j_call: TRBJ2-5
d_call: NA
clone_size: NA
cdr3_nt: TGTGCCAGTAGGACTAGAGAGGCAAGCCAAGAGACCCAGTACTTC
cdr3_aa: CASRTREASQETQYF

v_call: TRBV5-6
j_call: TRBJ2-7
d_call: TRBD1
clone_size: NA
cdr3_nt: TGTGCCAGCACCTCAGGGGGCGCCTCCTACGAGCAGTACTTC
cdr3_aa: CASTSGGASYEQYF

v_call: TRBV15
j_call: TRBJ2-2
d_call: TRBD1
clone_size: once
cdr3_nt: TGTGCCACCAGCAGAGAGGACAGGCCGAACACCGGGGAGCTGTTTTTT
cdr3_aa: CATSREDRPNTGELFF

v_call: TRBV19
j_call: TRBJ1-1
d_call: TRBD1
clone_size: NA
cdr3_nt: TGTGCCAGTCGACAGGGGACCGAAGCTTTCTTT
cdr3_aa: CASRQGTEAFF

v_call: TRBV2
j_call: TRBJ2-7
d_call: NA
clone_size: NA
cdr3_nt: TGTGCCAACGGTCCGGGAGCCGACGACGGCGCCGAGCAGTACTTC
cdr3_aa: CANGPGADDGAEQYF

v_call: TRBV7-9
j_call: TRBJ1-2
d_call: NA
clone_size: NA
cdr3_nt: TGTGCCAGCAGCTTCGGGGGGGGCTATGGCTACACCTTC
cdr3_aa: CASSFGGGYGYTF